This T cell receptor (beta chain) is drawn from a study of T cells after posttransplantation cyclophosphamide. Study-level points and caveats: Donor CD8+ memory clones often dominated recipient blood repertoires at later times. Blood and skin or GI T cell repertoires showed limited TRB overlap. Recipient CMV seropositivity and CMV reactivation strongly tracked TRB clonality.

This related bone marrow graft donor gave peripheral blood on the day of marrow donation. Sequencing used immunoSEQ multiplex PCR; TCRdb keeps in-frame clones, though not all of them. This table has just over 65,000 clones, about 94% appearing once. A remark on this clone: Its antigen remains unidentified.

This clonotype was sampled from a woman under 40 in good health and a related stem cell transplant donor. The specimen sequenced was PBMCs.

The CDR3 DNA is TGTGCCAGCAGCTTAGACGGGGGGATGTGGGTCGAGCAGTACTTC. This sequence encodes CASSLDGGMWVEQYF. J is TRBJ2-7 and V is TRBV7-2, with 7 bases lining up with TRBD2. This CDR3 is 15 amino acids long. Germline V gene lookup returns CDR1 SGHTA and CDR2 FQGNSA. Germline trimming cut 1 base from V and 6 bases from J; bases unmatched to any gene: 9.